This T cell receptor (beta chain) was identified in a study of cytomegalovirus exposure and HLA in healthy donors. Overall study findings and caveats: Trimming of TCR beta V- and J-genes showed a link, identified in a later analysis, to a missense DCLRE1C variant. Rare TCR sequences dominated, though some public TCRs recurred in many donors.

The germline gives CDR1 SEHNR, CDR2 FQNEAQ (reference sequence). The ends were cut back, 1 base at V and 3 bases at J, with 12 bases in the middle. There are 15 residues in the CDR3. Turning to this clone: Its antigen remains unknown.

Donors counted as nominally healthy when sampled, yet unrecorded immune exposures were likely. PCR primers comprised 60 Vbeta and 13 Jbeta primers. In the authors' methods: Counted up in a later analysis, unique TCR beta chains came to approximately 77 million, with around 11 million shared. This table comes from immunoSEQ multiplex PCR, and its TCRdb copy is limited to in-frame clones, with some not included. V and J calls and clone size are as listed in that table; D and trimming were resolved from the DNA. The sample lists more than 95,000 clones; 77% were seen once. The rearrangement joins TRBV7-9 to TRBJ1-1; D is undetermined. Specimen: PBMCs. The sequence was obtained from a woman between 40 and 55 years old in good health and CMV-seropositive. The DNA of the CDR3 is TGTGCCAGCAGCTTAGGTCTCGGGTCCCACACTGAAGCTTTCTTT. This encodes CASSLGLGSHTEAFF.